This T cell receptor (beta chain) derives from a study of T cell changes during pregnancy in multiple sclerosis. Method: immunoSEQ multiplex PCR; TCRdb's copy keeps in-frame clones and lacks some. This table has tens of thousands of clones, more than 90% appearing once. Germline V gene sequence: CDR1 SGHTA, CDR2 FQGNSA. V trimming: 5 bases; J trimming: 6 bases; junction bases outside the gene matches: 3. This CDR3 has 12 residues. The origin of this receptor is a female donor with multiple sclerosis, enrolled in a pregnancy study. Sequenced here: CD8+ T cells from peripheral blood mononuclear cells, sampled in the first trimester of pregnancy. This chain links TRBV7-2 with TRBJ2-7; 8 nucleotides match TRBD2. In DNA form, the CDR3 reads TGTGCCAGCAGCCCGGGAGGGAGCGAGCAGTACTTC. Protein product: CASSPGGSEQYF.